This T cell receptor beta chain was captured in a study of blood T cell repertoires in COVID-19. Per the original methods: It was from reference gene primer amplification that nucleated cell counts were estimated. The method was immunoSEQ multiplex PCR; TCRdb's version includes in-frame clones alone and lacks a portion of them. The V and J calls and the clone size are those of that table, but D and trimming were determined from the DNA. The sample contains under 300,000 clones, 80% to 95% of which appear only once. Per the germline V gene, CDR1 is MNHEY and CDR2 is SVGEGT. The J segment lost 3 bases and the V segment lost 2 bases, leaving 15 bases of the junction unmatched. CDR3 size: 19 residues. Seattle participants joined during active infection and were tracked over time.

The origin of this receptor is a man younger than 45 with COVID-19, enrolled during active disease. This chain uses TRBV6-2 or TRBV6-3 with TRBJ1-5; 8 nucleotides agree with TRBD1. Material for sequencing was peripheral blood. CDR3 in DNA: TGTGCCAGCAGTTACCTCCTAAAGGGTTGGACAGGGATCAATCAGCCCCAGCATTTT. Its translation is CASSYLLKGWTGINQPQHF.